This TCR beta chain was captured in a study of CD8+ T cells in alopecia areata. Study-wide background: Tofacitinib administration to treated patients was oral, at 5 to 10 mg twice daily. Study results and caveats: Scalp clonality, together with expanded CD8+ clones among the top 100, fell significantly with tofacitinib.

In this sample, this clone turned up a few times. Its antigen is unidentified. Investigators isolated RNA and reverse transcribed it into cDNA to act as the sequencing template. The assay was immunoSEQ multiplex PCR, and TCRdb's table has in-frame clones only and misses some. The table shows more than 150,000 clones, with about 51% occurring only once. The CDR3 loop spans 16 amino acids. Germline V gene data show CDR1 as LNHDA and CDR2 as SQIVND (reference sequence). The trim removed 8 bases at V and 6 bases at J, leaving 18 bases unmatched. Treatment indicated: oral pan-JAK inhibitor, 5-10 mg twice daily.

This sequence originates from a human donor with alopecia areata. Sequenced material: CD8+ T cells sorted from blood, taken at week 52, from a patient treated with tofacitinib. J is TRBJ2-7 and V is TRBV19; 8 nucleotides match TRBD2. In nucleotides, the CDR3 is TGTGCCAGTTCTCGCGGGGGGTCCTCTGTTGTAGGCGAGCAGTACTTC. Translation: CASSRGGSSVVGEQYF.